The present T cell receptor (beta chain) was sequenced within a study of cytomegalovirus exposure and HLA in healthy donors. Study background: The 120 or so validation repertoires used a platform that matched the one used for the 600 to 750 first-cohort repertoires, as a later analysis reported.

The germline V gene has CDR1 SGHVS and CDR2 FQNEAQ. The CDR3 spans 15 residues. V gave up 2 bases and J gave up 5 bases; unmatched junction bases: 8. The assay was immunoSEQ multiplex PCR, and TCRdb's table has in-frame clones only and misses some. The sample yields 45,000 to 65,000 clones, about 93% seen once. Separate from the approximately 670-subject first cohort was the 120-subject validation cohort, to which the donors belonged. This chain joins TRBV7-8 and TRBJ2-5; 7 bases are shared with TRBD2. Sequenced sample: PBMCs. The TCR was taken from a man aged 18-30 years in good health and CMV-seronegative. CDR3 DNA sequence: TGTGCCAGCAGCTTAATGGGGGGGAGAGGGGAGACCCAGTACTTC. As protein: CASSLMGGRGETQYF.